The TCR beta chain described here comes from a study of blood T cell repertoires in COVID-19. The CDR3 runs to 15 residues. Germline V CDR1 and CDR2: SEHNR, FQNEAQ (reference sequence). Trimming cost V 0 bases and J 5 bases, with 14 bases left between them. Assay used: immunoSEQ multiplex PCR; TCRdb lists only in-frame clones, some missing. The sample lists tens of thousands of clones; roughly 80% were seen once. The sequenced sample consisted of peripheral blood. This TCR was recovered from an elderly woman with acute or convalescent COVID-19. The gene calls are TRBV7-9 and TRBJ2-7; no clear D gene. This CDR3 is CASSLAMGYPHEQYF. The CDR3 nucleotides are TGTGCCAGCAGCTTAGCGATGGGCTATCCCCACGAGCAGTACTTC. Variable domain in full (rest from reference TRBV7-9 and TRBJ2-7): DTGVSQNPRHKITKRGQNVTFRCDPISEHNRLYWYRQTLGQGPEFLTYFQNEAQLEKSRLLSDRFSAERPKGSFSTLEIQRTEQGDSAMYLCASSLAMGYPHEQYFGPGTRLTVT.